A single sample is the source of the 21 T cell receptor beta chains below, sequenced in a study of CD8+ T cells in alopecia areata. cDNA serving as the sequencing template came from extracted, reverse transcribed RNA. Clones were sequenced by immunoSEQ multiplex PCR, and TCRdb holds only the in-frame ones, with some missing. The sample records 150,000 to 200,000 clones, around 64% being singletons. Treatment defined: oral pan-JAK inhibitor, 5-10 mg twice daily. Sequencing used CD4+ T cells sorted from blood, obtained around week 50, from a patient treated with tofacitinib. Every receptor here comes from a human donor with alopecia areata.

The chain employs TRBV5-1 and TRBJ1-4; TRBD1 is a possible D gene (6 bases). V was shortened by 4 bases and J by 5 bases, with 12 bases between the two germline ends. Germline CDR1 SGHRS, CDR2 YFSETQ. CDR3 length: 14 amino acids. CDR3 sequence (DNA): TGCGCCAGCAGCGCACAGGGAGGGAATGAAAAACTGTTTTTT. This gives the protein CASSAQGGNEKLFF. Full variable domain (outside the CDR3, taken from reference TRBV5-1 and TRBJ1-4): KAGVTQTPRYLIKTRGQQVTLSCSPISGHRSVSWYQQTPGQGLQFLFEYFSETQRNKGNFPGRFSGRQFSNSRSEMNVSTLELGDSALYLCASSAQGGNEKLFFGSGTQLSVL.

This clone was counted a few times. The chain couples TRBV29-1 to TRBJ2-7; TRBD1 matches at 7 bases. V trimming: 7 bases; J trimming: 0 bases; junction bases outside the gene matches: 9. The germline CDR1 and CDR2 sequences are SQVTM and ANQGSEA. The CDR3 sequence is 14 residues long. CDR3 sequence: CSALTGVSSYEQYF. The CDR3 nucleotides read TGCAGCGCACTAACAGGGGTTAGCTCCTACGAGCAGTACTTC.

The rearrangement links TRBV6-5 to TRBJ2-5, with D uncertain. The length of the CDR3 is 14 residues. Germline CDR1 is MNHEY and CDR2 is SVGAGI. The V gene lost 5 bases and the J gene lost 3 bases, with 13 bases spanning the gap. CDR3 loop: CASSPLDTEETQYF. Written as DNA, the CDR3 is TGTGCCAGCAGTCCACTGGATACTGAAGAGACCCAGTACTTC.

This clone was counted between two and nine times. V gene TRBV6-1 combines with J gene TRBJ2-7; the match to TRBD1 covers 8 bases. J gave up 4 bases and V 7 bases, and 9 bases lay outside the gene matches. Germline CDR1 is MNHNS and CDR2 is SASEGT. The CDR3 has 14 residues. The CDR3 reads CASNKGQGLYEQYF. The CDR3 nucleotides read TGTGCCAGCAATAAAGGACAGGGATTATACGAGCAGTACTTC.

The table lists this clone with a few counts. The CDR3 coding sequence is TGTGCCTCCGGACAGACTCGTAAGAGTTATGAGCAGTTCTTC. It translates to CASGQTRKSYEQFF. This sequence joins TRBV2 and TRBJ2-1; D is possibly TRBD1 (6 bases). The V end was cut by 11 bases, the J end by 8 bases, with 22 bases between. Germline assignment: CDR1 SNHLY and CDR2 FYNNEI. This CDR3 region has 14 residues.

This clone was counted between two and nine times. This chain uses TRBV7-9 with TRBJ2-3; D possibly corresponds to TRBD1 (5 bases). Trimming took 5 bases from V and 1 from J, leaving 13 bases between them. The CDR3 runs 15 residues. The V gene's germline CDR1 is SEHNR and CDR2 FQNEAQ (reference sequence). CDR3: CASSPQGLGTDTQYF. The CDR3 DNA is TGTGCCAGCAGCCCTCAGGGATTGGGCACAGATACGCAGTATTTT.

This clone has ten or more counts. This sequence joins TRBV9 and TRBJ2-7; D may be TRBD1 (5 bases). The germline V gene encodes CDR1 SGDLS and CDR2 YYNGEE. This CDR3 is built from 15 residues. With 2 bases removed from V and 2 bases from J, the gap between germline ends came to 14 bases. CDR3 DNA: TGTGCCAGCAGCGTTACTTGGGGCAGCACCTACGAGCAGTACTTC. It encodes CASSVTWGSTYEQYF.

The chain's CDR3 is CASSLDRVNYGYTF. In DNA form, the CDR3 reads TGTGCCAGCAGCTTAGACAGGGTGAACTATGGCTACACCTTC. The chain combines TRBV7-2 with TRBJ1-2, with D tentatively TRBD1 (6 bases). The V end lost 1 base, the J end lost 2 bases, and 8 bases lay between the germline ends. Germline V gene data show CDR1 as SGHTA and CDR2 as FQGNSA. The CDR3 totals 14 residues.

Regarding this clone: This sample also contains other DNA sequences that code for the same CDR3. The chain combines TRBV9 with TRBJ2-5; no clear D gene. This CDR3 comprises 12 residues. V lost 0 bases to trimming and J lost 4 bases, with 4 bases between them. Germline V gene sequence: CDR1 SGDLS, CDR2 YYNGEE. CDR3 DNA sequence: TGTGCCAGCAGCGTAGTGGGAGAGACCCAGTACTTC. Amino acids: CASSVVGETQYF. The entire variable domain, with the rest obtained from reference TRBV9 and TRBJ2-5, is as follows: DSGVTQTPKHLITATGQRVTLRCSPRSGDLSVYWYQQSLDQGLQFLIQYYNGEERAKGNILERFSAQQFPDLHSELNLSSLELGDSALYFCASSVVGETQYFGPGTRLLVL.

This rearrangement joins TRBV29-1 to TRBJ2-3, with D perhaps TRBD1 (5 bases). Germline CDR1 and CDR2: SQVTM and ANQGSEA. V was cut by 4 bases and J by 2 bases, with 10 bases left in between. The CDR3 is 13 residues long. The CDR3 region has the DNA TGCAGCGTTGTGGGGCACTTCACAGATACGCAGTATTTT. Translating it yields CSVVGHFTDTQYF.

The chain joins TRBV5-7 to TRBJ2-4; a weak D match, TRBD1 (6 bases). TRBV5-7 is annotated as an ORF whose role is uncertain. V lost 1 base and J 5 bases, leaving 10 bases between the germline ends. This CDR3 has 14 residues. CDR3 amino acids: CASSLSGQQNIQYF. The CDR3 DNA reads as TGTGCCAGCAGCTTGTCCGGACAGCAAAACATTCAGTACTTC.

The J gene is TRBJ2-3, the V gene TRBV7-9, with D unresolved. The CDR3 has 12 residues. V was shortened by 5 bases and J by 2 bases, with 5 bases between the two germline ends. CDR1 and CDR2 (germline): SEHNR, FQNEAQ (reference sequence). Here the CDR3 DNA reads TGTGCCAGCAGCCCGTCCACAGATACGCAGTATTTT. Protein product: CASSPSTDTQYF.

Only a few counts were recorded for this clone. The genes are TRBV9 and TRBJ1-2, with no clear D. Germline assignment: CDR1 SGDLS and CDR2 YYNGEE. CDR3 size: 13 residues. V lost 7 bases and J 2 bases, leaving 12 bases between the germline ends. The CDR3 DNA reads TGTGCCAGCTCGCGGGCGGCAAACTATGGCTACACCTTC. It is translated as CASSRAANYGYTF.

The V call is TRBV29-1, the J call TRBJ2-3; the D is unclear. Per the germline V gene, CDR1 is SQVTM and CDR2 is ANQGSEA. CDR3 length: 12 residues. V lost 7 bases, J lost 4 bases, and 12 bases lay in between. CDR3 protein: CSGSRRSDTQYF. CDR3 DNA: TGCAGCGGGAGCAGGCGCTCAGATACGCAGTATTTT.

The chain joins TRBV2 to TRBJ1-4, with a tentative D call TRBD1 (6 bases). This CDR3 spans 12 amino acids. Germline CDR1 and CDR2: SNHLY and FYNNEI. The ends were cut back, 8 bases at V and 5 bases at J, with 9 bases in the middle. Here the CDR3 reads CASLGGNEKLFF. CDR3 bases: TGTGCCAGCCTAGGGGGGAATGAAAAACTGTTTTTT.

The V and J genes are TRBV30 and TRBJ2-2; D gene unclear. V was shortened by 0 bases and J by 6 bases, with 14 bases between the two germline ends. The V gene's germline CDR1 is GTSNPN and CDR2 SVGIG (reference sequence). The CDR3 has 15 amino acids. As DNA, the CDR3 is TGTGCCTGGAGTGTGGCGGCACTTGGGGCCGGGGAGCTGTTTTTT. Amino acid sequence: CAWSVAALGAGELFF.

This clone was picked up a small number of times. This rearrangement joins TRBV29-1 to TRBJ2-7; 9 bases are shared with TRBD2. The ends lost 0 bases at V and 2 bases at J; junction bases unmatched: 5. Germline loops: CDR1 SQVTM, CDR2 ANQGSEA. The CDR3 runs 15 residues. This chain's CDR3 is CSVEDLAGSTYEQYF. DNA of the CDR3: TGCAGCGTTGAAGACCTAGCGGGGTCAACCTACGAGCAGTACTTC.

The chain combines TRBV6-6 with TRBJ1-2; the D is unclear. Trimming took 7 bases from V and 2 from J, leaving 5 bases between them. Looked up from germline, CDR1 is MNHNY and CDR2 is SVGAGI (reference sequence). The CDR3 is 11 residues long. The CDR3 loop is CASNQNYGYTF. The CDR3, as DNA: TGTGCCAGCAACCAGAACTATGGCTACACCTTC.

In its sample, this clone was seen a few times. The chain recombines TRBV29-1 with TRBJ1-2, with a tentative D call TRBD1 (5 bases). Trimming took off 7 bases at V and 4 bases at J, with 25 bases between the two ends. Germline loops: CDR1 SQVTM, CDR2 ANQGSEA. The CDR3 consists of 16 residues. The DNA of the CDR3 is TGCAGCGCATATCGGGACCGAGCCCCGGGGGTCTATGGCTACACCTTC. Residues: CSAYRDRAPGVYGYTF.

The rearrangement uses TRBV6-1 and TRBJ1-1; 8 bases are shared with TRBD1. The CDR3 has 12 residues. The germline CDR1 and CDR2 sequences are MNHNS and SASEGT. J lost 9 bases, V lost 5 bases, and 5 bases had no gene match. In DNA form, the CDR3 reads TGTGCCAGCAGTTTGGACAGGGCGAAAGCTTTCTTT. Encoded protein: CASSLDRAKAFF.

The chain has TRBV30 and TRBJ1-5; D remains unclear. The CDR3 spans 13 residues. Trimming removed 2 bases from V and 7 bases from J, with 12 bases in between. CDR1 GTSNPN and CDR2 SVGIG come from the germline V gene (reference sequence). In DNA form, the CDR3 reads TGTGCCTGGAGTCAGCGGGTAAGACAGCCCCAGCATTTT. It specifies CAWSQRVRQPQHF. Filled out from reference TRBV30 and TRBJ1-5, the complete variable domain reads SQTIHQWPATLVQPVGSPLSLECTVEGTSNPNLYWYRQAAGRGLQLLFYSVGIGQISSEVPQNLSASRPQDRQFILSSKKLLLSDSGFYLCAWSQRVRQPQHFGDGTRLSIL.